The following is a T cell receptor (beta chain) sequence with its context. Its antigen is still unknown. The data are from a study of blood T cells in healthy people across ages. Findings and limits, study-wide: Whereas aged donors had fewer naive CD4+ cells, long-lived donors had more of them and higher diversity.

The CDR3 has 16 residues. Looked up from germline, CDR1 is KGHDR and CDR2 is SFDVKD. The germline V and J ends were trimmed by 5 bases and 3 bases, with 17 bases remaining between them. PCR was performed a second time for roughly 7 to 12 cycles using a sample-barcoded 5' primer and a J-beta primer mix. Every cDNA molecule carried a tag from a template-switch adaptor bearing 12 random nucleotides. TCRdb reprocessed the 5' RACE reads via MiXCR and lists one record per CDR3 protein. The table records 1.6 million or so distinct CDR3 sequences, almost 35% of them present only once. The source is a woman aged 25 to 39 in good health. Source material: blood. The chain employs TRBV24-1 and TRBJ2-3, with D hard to call. The CDR3 sequence is CATSGGPAARTDTQYF. The CDR3 DNA sequence: TGTGCCACCAGTGGTGGGCCGGCTGCACGGACAGATACGCAGTATTTT.